The rows below give T cell receptor beta chains drawn from one sample of a study of shared clonotypes between healthy human individuals. The method was immunoSEQ multiplex PCR; TCRdb's version includes in-frame clones alone and lacks a portion of them. This sample yields about 820,000 clones, of which around 92% are seen a single time; approximately 25% belongs to the top ten. Material for sequencing was naive CD8+ T cells sorted from blood. These receptors were taken from a man aged 25-40 years in good health. Both conserved end residues are trimmed from each CDR3. The order of the fields is V gene, CDR3 length, CDR3 protein.

TRBV2,13,ASSDWGERYNEQF
TRBV9,12,ASSSGRAGYTQY
TRBV9,13,ASRGGGLDTGELF
TRBV7-9,13,ASSPLAGATGELF
TRBV4-2,11,ASSQDSYNEQF
TRBV4-1,13,ASSQASTSGNEQF
TRBV14,14,ASSRSRPKPNEKLF
TRBV12-5,15,ASGLVPPASGVETQY
TRBV10-3,12,AISEPPAAYGYT
TRBV27,14,ASSPTYSSSTDTQY
TRBV7-9,16,ASSSAGTGAFSNEKLF
TRBV12-5,15,ASGPGTSGRAAETQY
TRBV6-1,10,ASSDLIYGYT
TRBV7-9,12,ASSLESTTDTQY
TRBV9,13,ASSVDQGSSYEQY
TRBV6-5,13,ASSSQGAEGGKLF
TRBV10-3,14,AISIHGTTNTGELF
TRBV4-2,15,ASSQVKGLAPSYEQY
TRBV27,11,ASRLPGGYGYT
TRBV11-2,11,ASSLADNYGYT
TRBV5-1,15,ASSPIAGTVGHNEQF
TRBV2,13,ASRAGTSIRGELF
TRBV7-9,14,ASSLVPDRPYNEQF
TRBV27,11,ASSFLVGETQY
TRBV10-3,13,AASFGTGASYEQY